This is a list of T cell receptor beta chains from one sample in a study of cytomegalovirus exposure and HLA in healthy donors. Sequencing was performed with immunoSEQ multiplex PCR; in TCRdb, only in-frame clones are kept and a portion is missing. The table has over 150,000 clones, about 77% seen once. The sample taken for sequencing was PBMCs. The receptors derive from a woman in her 50s in good health and CMV-seronegative. The CDR3 runs from the conserved cysteine through the conserved F or W. D genes are given only for firm matches. Some rows mark clone size as missing; the rest say once, few, many or name a class of expanded clone.

DNA	CDR3	size	V	D	J
TGTGCCAGCAGCCAAGATCCTAGCCTCACAGATACGCAGTATTTT	CASSQDPSLTDTQYF	.	TRBV4-2	.	TRBJ2-3
TGCGCCAGCGCTAATCAAAACAATGAGCAGTTCTTC	CASANQNNEQFF	.	TRBV5-1	.	TRBJ2-1
TGTGCCAGCAGATCTAGCGGGAGCTCCTACGAGCAGTACTTC	CASRSSGSSYEQYF	once	TRBV7-3	TRBD2	TRBJ2-7
TGTGCCAGCAGCTCGGGACAGGGGGCTATTATGAATCAGCCCCAGCATTTT	CASSSGQGAIMNQPQHF	.	TRBV5-8	TRBD1	TRBJ1-5
TGTGCCAGCAGCCCTTCCCAGATTGGCGAGCAGTACTTC	CASSPSQIGEQYF	.	TRBV7-9	.	TRBJ2-7
TGTGCCAGCTCACCATCGGGACAGGGTTACAATGAGCAGTTCTTC	CASSPSGQGYNEQFF	.	TRBV18	TRBD1	TRBJ2-1
TGTGCCAGCAGCTCCCGACTAGCGGGAGCTTCAGATACGCAGTATTTT	CASSSRLAGASDTQYF	.	TRBV7-2	TRBD2	TRBJ2-3
TGTGCCAGCAGCCAGGGGACAGGGATGCTGTTAGCTTTCTTT	CASSQGTGMLLAFF	few	TRBV6-5	TRBD1	TRBJ1-1
TGCGCCAGCAGCTCGGGACAGGCCGGGGCTGAAGCTTTCTTT	CASSSGQAGAEAFF	.	TRBV5-1	TRBD1	TRBJ1-1
TGTGCCAGCAGTTTATCTAGCTGGGAGACCCAGTACTTC	CASSLSSWETQYF	.	TRBV27	.	TRBJ2-5
TGTGCCAGTAGTAGGACGGGACAGAATTGGATTGGAGGTCAGCCCCAGCATTTT	CASSRTGQNWIGGQPQHF	.	TRBV19	TRBD1	TRBJ1-5
TGCGCCAGCAGCTTCCAAGCGGGAGTTAGCACAGATACGCAGTATTTT	CASSFQAGVSTDTQYF	.	TRBV5-1	TRBD2	TRBJ2-3
TGTGCCAGCAGCTTAGGGCTAGCGGGAGGCACAGATACGCAGTATTTT	CASSLGLAGGTDTQYF	.	TRBV13	TRBD2	TRBJ2-3
TGTGCCAGCAGCTCATGGACTAGCGGGAGAAATGAGCAGTTCTTC	CASSSWTSGRNEQFF	few	TRBV5-4	TRBD2	TRBJ2-1
TGTGCCAGCGTATCCGGGACAGGGTTCTATGGCTACACCTTC	CASVSGTGFYGYTF	.	TRBV25-1	TRBD1	TRBJ1-2
TGTGCCAGCAGCGTAACAGAGCAACCCTCTGGAAACACCATATATTTT	CASSVTEQPSGNTIYF	.	TRBV9	.	TRBJ1-3
TGTGCCAGCAGCGGGGGCAGGGGCAATCAGCCCCAGCATTTT	CASSGGRGNQPQHF	.	TRBV5-6	.	TRBJ1-5
TGCAGCGTTGATAAGGACACTGCCTACGAGCAGTACTTC	CSVDKDTAYEQYF	few	TRBV29-1	.	TRBJ2-7
TGTGCCAGCAGTTACTCCGGGGCGGGATACGAGCAGTACTTC	CASSYSGAGYEQYF	.	TRBV6-5	.	TRBJ2-7
TGTGCCAGCAGCTGGGACAGGGGCCCGGGCGGCTACACCTTC	CASSWDRGPGGYTF	.	TRBV5-4	TRBD1	TRBJ1-2
TGTGCCAGCAGCTCTTCGGGGGGCCGTGAAAAACTGTTTTTT	CASSSSGGREKLFF	few	TRBV13	.	TRBJ1-4
TGCGCCAGCAGCCAAGTTCACAGGTACAATGAGCAGTTCTTC	CASSQVHRYNEQFF	.	TRBV4-3	.	TRBJ2-1
TGCGCCAGCAGCCAAAGGACAGGGAACACTGAAGCTTTCTTT	CASSQRTGNTEAFF	few	TRBV5-1	TRBD1	TRBJ1-1
TGTGCCAGCAGTTACAGTCAGGGGTCAAGGAATGAGCAGTTCTTC	CASSYSQGSRNEQFF	.	TRBV6-5	.	TRBJ2-1
TGTGCCAGCAGCTTTAATTCGGACACTGAAGCTTTCTTT	CASSFNSDTEAFF	.	TRBV11-2	.	TRBJ1-1
TGTGCCAGCAGCTTAGAAGCGGAAAACTATGGCTACACCTTC	CASSLEAENYGYTF	once	TRBV7-9	.	TRBJ1-2
TGTGCCAGCAGTGGAGGAGACAGGGACACAGATACGCAGTATTTT	CASSGGDRDTDTQYF	few	TRBV6-4	TRBD1	TRBJ2-3
TGCGCCAGCAGCCCCGGGACTAGCGGGGATTTCACAGATACGCAGTATTTT	CASSPGTSGDFTDTQYF	.	TRBV5-1	TRBD2	TRBJ2-3
TGCGCCAGCAGCCCTCTGGATAGTCAGGTTACGCAGTATTTT	CASSPLDSQVTQYF	.	TRBV5-1	.	TRBJ2-3
TGTGCCAGCAGCTTAATGGTGGGAGGGCCTTCGGAGACCCAGTACTTC	CASSLMVGGPSETQYF	once	TRBV7-9	TRBD2	TRBJ2-5
TGTGCCAGCAGCTTCCGTCAGGGGGTGGGGACAGATACGCAGTATTTT	CASSFRQGVGTDTQYF	.	TRBV13	TRBD1	TRBJ2-3
TGTGCCAGCAGCTTGAAAATGTATGTTGGACGGGGCACTGAAGCTTTCTTT	CASSLKMYVGRGTEAFF	.	TRBV5-5	.	TRBJ1-1
TGCGCCAGCAGCTTACTCCAGGGGTCTGAAGCTTTCTTT	CASSLLQGSEAFF	.	TRBV5-1	.	TRBJ1-1
TGTGCCAGCAGTGGTCGGGACAGGGTGGATAATTCACCCCTCCACTTT	CASSGRDRVDNSPLHF	.	TRBV2	TRBD1	TRBJ1-6
TGTGCCAGCAGCTTAGATCGTCCCACAGATACGCAGTATTTT	CASSLDRPTDTQYF	.	TRBV11-2	.	TRBJ2-3
TGTGCCAGCACCCCCATAAGTGGAGGGACGAACACTGAAGCTTTCTTT	CASTPISGGTNTEAFF	.	TRBV27	.	TRBJ1-1
TGTGCCATCAGTGAGGCCCGGTACGAGCAGTACTTC	CAISEARYEQYF	.	TRBV10-3	.	TRBJ2-7
TGTGCCAGCAGCTTAGTTGGGCCGTCGTCACCCCTCCACTTT	CASSLVGPSSPLHF	.	TRBV7-9	.	TRBJ1-6
TGCGCCAGCAGCCAAGATGGACCCGTGTTAGACGGAGGGCAGCCCCAGCATTTT	CASSQDGPVLDGGQPQHF	.	TRBV4-3	.	TRBJ1-5
TGTGCCAGCAGCTTAGGTTTACGGCGGGGGCCATCTAGCACAGATACGCAGTATTTT	CASSLGLRRGPSSTDTQYF	.	TRBV7-6	.	TRBJ2-3
TGTGCCAGCAGCTTAGAGGGGCACAGCAATCAGCCCCAGCATTTT	CASSLEGHSNQPQHF	.	TRBV7-2	.	TRBJ1-5